Following are 9 T cell receptor beta chains from one sample sequenced in a study of T-cell memory formation after mild COVID-19. MiXCR was run by TCRdb on the 5' RACE reads, yielding one entry per CDR3 protein. Counted here are some 160,000 distinct CDR3 sequences, under 15% occurring once; the ten biggest clones make up approximately 3.3%. The sample comprised PBMCs or a T cell subset sorted from them (not recorded which). These receptors were collected from a man aged 18 to 30 who had mild COVID-19 (a few samples of this study predate the infection). Cell type and time point are not known.

This clonotype has a count of ten or more. The chain combines TRBV9 with TRBJ1-1, with TRBD1 as a possible D gene (5 bases). The CDR3 is made up of 15 amino acids. Germline lookup yields CDR1 SGDLS and CDR2 YYNGEE. V shed 0 bases and J shed 1 base, with 10 bases lying between them. Here the CDR3 DNA reads TGTGCCAGCAGCGTAGATTGGGGGGGGAACACTGAAGCTTTCTTT. This translates into CASSVDWGGNTEAFF. Complete variable domain (other parts from reference TRBV9 and TRBJ1-1): DSGVTQTPKHLITATGQRVTLRCSPRSGDLSVYWYQQSLDQGLQFLIQYYNGEERAKGNILERFSAQQFPDLHSELNLSSLELGDSALYFCASSVDWGGNTEAFFGQGTRLTVV.

The rearrangement uses TRBV5-6 and TRBJ1-1; TRBD1 matches at 8 bases. The CDR3 has 13 amino acids. The V and J ends lost 5 bases and 3 bases, in that order; junction bases with no gene match: 3. CDR1 and CDR2 (germline): SGHDT, YYEEEE. The CDR3 region has the DNA TGTGCCAGCAGTGAGGACAGGGACACTGAAGCTTTCTTT. Translation gives CASSEDRDTEAFF. The variable domain in full, completed from reference TRBV5-6 and TRBJ1-1, reads DAGVTQSPTHLIKTRGQQVTLRCSPKSGHDTVSWYQQALGQGPQFIFQYYEEEERQRGNFPDRFSGHQFPNYSSELNVNALLLGDSALYLCASSEDRDTEAFFGQGTRLTVV.

J is TRBJ1-1 and V is TRBV5-1, with 7 bases identical to TRBD1. The CDR3 contains 16 residues. V shed 4 bases and J 4 bases; nucleotides not matched to a gene: 13. Germline CDR1 reads SGHRS; CDR2 reads YFSETQ. The CDR3, as DNA: TGCGCCAGCAGCCGTCGACAGGGCGGAGAGGGCACTGAAGCTTTCTTT. Translating it yields CASSRRQGGEGTEAFF.

J is TRBJ1-4 and V is TRBV3-2; no DNA check was done on the table's D call, TRBD1. TRBV3-2 is a pseudogene. The CDR3 spans 16 residues. CDR3 sequence reads: CASSQSSGGPNEKLFF. For the CDR3, the DNA is TGTGCCAGCAGCCAGTCGTCAGGGGGTCCTAATGAAAAACTGTTTTTT.

This clonotype was seen a few times. The CDR3 sequence is CASSRAGTGDSYEQYV. The CDR3 DNA reads TGTGCCAGCAGCCGCGCCGGGACAGGGGACTCCTACGAGCAGTACGTC. The V and J genes are TRBV7-9 and TRBJ2-7, with TRBD1 matching 10 bases. Germline CDR1 reads SEHNR; CDR2 reads FQNEAQ (reference sequence). CDR3 length: 16 residues. Losses at the gene ends were 5 bases for V and 0 bases for J; bases not matched to a gene: 7.

This clonotype was seen a few times. This chain connects TRBV3-1 to TRBJ2-5; D perhaps matches TRBD2 (7 bases). The CDR3 totals 14 residues. The germline V gene encodes CDR1 LGHDT and CDR2 YNNKEL (reference sequence). Trimming left V 2 bases short and J 5 bases short, with 12 bases between. CDR3 sequence reads: CASSQRGAVETQYF. In DNA, the CDR3 is TGTGCCAGCAGCCAACGGGGGGCCGTGGAGACCCAGTACTTC.

This clonotype was detected a few times. The chain employs TRBV12-3 or TRBV12-4 and TRBJ2-1; 14 positions agree with TRBD2. CDR3 size: 15 residues. V lost 5 bases, J lost 5 bases, and 2 bases stayed unmatched. As DNA, the CDR3 is TGTGCCAGCAGTCGGACTAGCGGGGGGCACAATGAGCAGTTCTTC. This codes for CASSRTSGGHNEQFF.

This clonotype was seen a few times. This chain joins TRBV9 and TRBJ2-7; D unresolved. Germline CDR1 and CDR2: SGDLS and YYNGEE. With 0 bases removed from V and 4 bases from J, the gap between germline ends came to 17 bases. CDR3 length: 16 residues. The chain's CDR3 is CASSVVRSNQGYEQYV. Here the CDR3 DNA reads TGTGCCAGCAGCGTAGTAAGGTCCAACCAAGGGTACGAGCAGTACGTC.

In this sample, this clonotype turned up a few times. The genes are TRBV7-2 and TRBJ2-5; 12 positions agree with TRBD2. The germline CDR1 and CDR2 sequences are SGHTA and FQGNSA. The length of the CDR3 is 15 residues. J was trimmed by 5 bases and V by 3 bases; bases with no gene match: 4. CDR3 bases: TGTGCCAGCAGCTTCCCACTAGCGGGGGGTGAGACCCAGTACTTC. Protein: CASSFPLAGGETQYF.